This TCR beta chain was recovered during a study of blood T cell repertoires in COVID-19 (TCRdb year 2020). About the study as a whole: The collaborator samples originated in the United States, Italy and Spain and spanned the acute and convalescent phases of COVID-19. The prospective study material was composed of cDNA or gDNA derived from T cells, B-cell-depleted T cells, or PBMCs. Deeply sampled blood TCRbeta repertoires from subjects exposed to, actively infected with, or recovered from COVID-19 were included in the dataset. A freely available public database, intended as a resource for researchers studying the immune response to SARS-CoV-2, is where the repertoires were released. The samples were drawn from the first 160 participants of the ongoing ImmuneRACE study and from 1,200 or so subjects provided by 6 global collaborators. Sample metadata almost always included a de-identified subject ID, COVID-19 status, age in years and sex. HLA class I and class II types, where available, came from metadata supplied by the sample provider rather than from assay-based typing.

Collaborating institutions collected whole blood in K2EDTA tubes following their own protocols. For TCRbeta analysis, collaborators shipped samples as frozen whole blood, isolated PBMCs, or DNA extracted from either of those sample types. TCRbeta CDR3 regions were amplified from genomic DNA using the immunoSEQ Assay, a bias-controlled multiplex PCR. From the authors' description of their analysis: Nucleated cell counts per sample were estimated from amplification of reference gene primers within the assay. To quantify the absolute abundance of each unique TCRbeta CDR3 rearrangement, sequence reads were collapsed and filtered. For each sample, productive Simpson clonality was calculated as the square root of Simpson's diversity index over productive rearrangements. Not all clones reach the TCRdb copy of this immuneACCESS table, which keeps in-frame sequences only. Checked studies attribute under half of the gap to unresolved V genes and leave the rest unexplained. Clone size and V and J calls were adopted from that table, with D and trimming inferred from the DNA. This sample holds over 130,000 clones; around 86% were observed only once. 3.5% to 5% of the sample goes to the ten largest clones.

About this clone itself: Its antigen is currently not known. Qualities for individual bases were not recorded, and no much larger clone is one base off.

Overall study outcomes, separate from this receptor: Clinical and demographic metadata were provided uncurated, with the amount varying by source and participant.

The sequence derives from a woman over 75 with acute or convalescent COVID-19. Sequencing was done on a sample of peripheral blood.

Read as DNA, the sequence is TGTGCCAGTAGTCCCCCGTTTCGGCTCGGGTACACTGAAGCTTTCTTT. It encodes CASSPPFRLGYTEAFF. The chain is encoded by TRBV19 joined to TRBJ1-1, with no confident D gene call. Relative to germline, V is 5 bases shorter and J is 3 bases shorter, with 19 bases between their ends. The germline V gene encodes CDR1 LNHDA and CDR2 SQIVND (reference sequence). The CDR3 has 16 amino acids, counting the end cysteine and phenylalanine. Only CDR3 DNA remains: 48 bases, in frame from the first base.